The clone carrying this TCR beta chain was picked up many times. This CDR3 has 10 amino acids. The V end was cut by 5 bases, the J end by 4 bases, with 6 bases between. CDR1 and CDR2 from the germline V gene are GTSNPN and SVGIG (reference sequence). The data belong to a study of T cells in Graves' hyperthyroidism and ophthalmopathy. The TCR beta CDR3 regions underwent amplification using RNA transcripts as the source. HTBI primers were the set used in a first-round RT-PCR of the TCR CDR3. TCRdb analysed the multiplex PCR reads with MiXCR anew, one entry per CDR3 protein. The top ten clones hold approximately 3.9% of a sample with about 620,000 distinct CDR3 sequences, 15% to 20% of them seen once.

Sequenced: blood. This sequence was found in a woman aged 25 to 39 with Graves' hyperthyroidism. J is TRBJ2-7 and V is TRBV30; D is unresolved. CDR3 sequence (DNA): TGTGCCTGGGGAGATTACGAGCAGTACTTC. Residues: CAWGDYEQYF.